This TCR beta chain was documented in a study of blood T cell repertoires in COVID-19. Across the study: Samples of COVID-19 (acute and convalescent) were obtained from the United States, Italy and Spain. The cDNA or gDNA used as material had been derived from T cells, B-cell-depleted T cells, or PBMCs.

The method was immunoSEQ multiplex PCR; TCRdb's version includes in-frame clones alone and lacks a portion of them. The data hold under 45,000 clones, with approximately 90% observed a single time. V dropped 2 bases and J dropped 0 bases, with 11 bases sitting between them. CDR3 size: 16 residues. Germline values: CDR1 SGHDN, CDR2 FVKESK. This receptor was taken from a man aged 55 to 70 with acute or convalescent COVID-19. This chain connects TRBV14 to TRBJ2-1; D possibly corresponds to TRBD1 (5 bases). The specimen was peripheral blood. In nucleotides, the CDR3 is TGTGCCAGCAGCCAAACCCGACAGAGCTCCTACAATGAGCAGTTCTTC. Its translation is CASSQTRQSSYNEQFF. Filled out from reference TRBV14 and TRBJ2-1, the complete variable domain reads EAGVTQFPSHSVIEKGQTVTLRCDPISGHDNLYWYRRVMGKEIKFLLHFVKESKQDESGMPNNRFLAERTGGTYSTLKVQPAELEDSGVYFCASSQTRQSSYNEQFFGPGTRLTVL.